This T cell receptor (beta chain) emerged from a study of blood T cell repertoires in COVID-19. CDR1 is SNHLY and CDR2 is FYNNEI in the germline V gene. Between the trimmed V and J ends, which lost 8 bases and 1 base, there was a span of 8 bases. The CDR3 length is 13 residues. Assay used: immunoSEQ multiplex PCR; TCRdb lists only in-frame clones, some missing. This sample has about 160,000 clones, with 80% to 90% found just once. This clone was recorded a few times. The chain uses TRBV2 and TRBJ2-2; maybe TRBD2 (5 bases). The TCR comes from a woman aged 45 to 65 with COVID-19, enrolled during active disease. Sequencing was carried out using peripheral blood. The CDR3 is CASHTRNTGELFF. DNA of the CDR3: TGTGCCAGCCATACTAGGAACACCGGGGAGCTGTTTTTT.